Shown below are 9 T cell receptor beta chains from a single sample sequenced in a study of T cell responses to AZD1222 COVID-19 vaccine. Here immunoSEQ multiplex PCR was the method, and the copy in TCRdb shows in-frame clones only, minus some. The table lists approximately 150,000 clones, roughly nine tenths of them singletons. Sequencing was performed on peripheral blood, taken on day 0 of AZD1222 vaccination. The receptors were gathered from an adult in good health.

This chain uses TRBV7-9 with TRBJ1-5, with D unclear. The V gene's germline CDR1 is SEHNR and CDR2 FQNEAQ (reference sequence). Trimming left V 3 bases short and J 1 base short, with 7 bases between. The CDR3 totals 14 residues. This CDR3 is CASSLSSSNQPQHF. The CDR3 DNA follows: TGTGCCAGCAGCTTGAGCAGCAGCAATCAGCCCCAGCATTTT.

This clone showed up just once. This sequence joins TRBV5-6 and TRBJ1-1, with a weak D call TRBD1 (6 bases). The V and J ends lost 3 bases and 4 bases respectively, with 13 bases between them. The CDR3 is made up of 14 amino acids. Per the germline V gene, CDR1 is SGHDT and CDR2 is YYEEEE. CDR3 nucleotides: TGTGCCAGCAGCTGGGGGCGATGGGGCACTGAAGCTTTCTTT. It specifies CASSWGRWGTEAFF.

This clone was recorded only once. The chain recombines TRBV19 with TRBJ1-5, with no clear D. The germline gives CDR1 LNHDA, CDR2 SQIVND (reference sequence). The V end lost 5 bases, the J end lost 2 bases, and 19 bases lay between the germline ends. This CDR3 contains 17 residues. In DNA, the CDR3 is TGTGCCAGTAGTTCCCAATCCCTGCTGGAGGGCAATCAGCCCCAGCATTTT. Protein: CASSSQSLLEGNQPQHF.

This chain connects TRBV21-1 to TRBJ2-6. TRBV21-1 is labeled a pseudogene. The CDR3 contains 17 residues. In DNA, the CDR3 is TGTGCCAGCAGCATTCAAAAAAGGGTAGCTGGGGCCAACGTCCTGACTTTC. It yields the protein CASSIQKRVAGANVLTF.

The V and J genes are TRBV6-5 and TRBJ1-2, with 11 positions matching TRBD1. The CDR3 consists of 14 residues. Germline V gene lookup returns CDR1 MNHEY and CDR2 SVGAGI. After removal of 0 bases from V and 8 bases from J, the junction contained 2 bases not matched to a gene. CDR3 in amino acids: CASSYSGTGGGYTF. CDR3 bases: TGTGCCAGCAGTTACTCAGGGACAGGGGGAGGCTACACCTTC.

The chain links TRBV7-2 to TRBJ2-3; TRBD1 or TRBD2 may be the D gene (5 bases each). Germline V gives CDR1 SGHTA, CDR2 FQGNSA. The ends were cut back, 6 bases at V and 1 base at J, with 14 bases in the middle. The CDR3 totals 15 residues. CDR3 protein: CASSRGATGTDTQYF. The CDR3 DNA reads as TGTGCCAGCAGTAGAGGGGCTACGGGCACAGATACGCAGTATTTT.

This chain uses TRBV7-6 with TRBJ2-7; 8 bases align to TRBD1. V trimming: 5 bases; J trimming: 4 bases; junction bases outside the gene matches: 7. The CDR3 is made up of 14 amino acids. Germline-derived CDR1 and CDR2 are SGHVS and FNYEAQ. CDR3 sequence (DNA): TGTGCCAGCAGCGGAGTACAGGGGGAGTACGAGCAGTACTTC. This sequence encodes CASSGVQGEYEQYF. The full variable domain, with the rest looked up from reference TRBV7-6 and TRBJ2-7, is GAGVSQSPRYKVTKRGQDVALRCDPISGHVSLYWYRQALGQGPEFLTYFNYEAQQDKSGLPNDRFSAERPEGSISTLTIQRTEQRDSAMYRCASSGVQGEYEQYFGPGTRLTVT.

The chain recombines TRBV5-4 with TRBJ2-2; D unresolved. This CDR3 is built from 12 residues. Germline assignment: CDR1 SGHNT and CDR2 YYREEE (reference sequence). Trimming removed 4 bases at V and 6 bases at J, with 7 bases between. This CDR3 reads CASSQKAGELFF. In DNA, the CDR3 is TGTGCCAGCAGCCAAAAGGCCGGGGAGCTGTTTTTT. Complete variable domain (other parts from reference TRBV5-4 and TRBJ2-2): ETGVTQSPTHLIKTRGQQVTLRCSSQSGHNTVSWYQQALGQGPQFIFQYYREEENGRGNFPPRFSGLQFPNYSSELNVNALELDDSALYLCASSQKAGELFFGEGSRLTVL.

The CDR3: CASSQVGGTPEAFF. CDR3 in DNA: TGCGCCAGCAGCCAAGTGGGGGGGACCCCTGAAGCTTTCTTT. The rearrangement links TRBV4-3 to TRBJ1-1, with D tentatively TRBD1 (5 bases). The CDR3 covers 14 residues. Trimming shortened V by 1 base and J by 6 bases, and 12 bases separated the two germline ends. The germline gives CDR1 LGHNA, CDR2 YSLEER.